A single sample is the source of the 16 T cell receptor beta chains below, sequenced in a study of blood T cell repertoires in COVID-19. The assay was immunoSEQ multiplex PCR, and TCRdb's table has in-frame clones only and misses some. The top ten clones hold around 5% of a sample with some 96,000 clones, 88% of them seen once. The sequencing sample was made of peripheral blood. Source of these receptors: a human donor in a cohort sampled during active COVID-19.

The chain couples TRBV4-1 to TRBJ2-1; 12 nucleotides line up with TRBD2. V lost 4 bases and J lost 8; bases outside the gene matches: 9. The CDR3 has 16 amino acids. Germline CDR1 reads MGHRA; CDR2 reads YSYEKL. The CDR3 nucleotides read TGCGCCAGCAGCCCCGGGCTGACTAGCGGGAGCGATGAGCAGTTCTTC. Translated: CASSPGLTSGSDEQFF.

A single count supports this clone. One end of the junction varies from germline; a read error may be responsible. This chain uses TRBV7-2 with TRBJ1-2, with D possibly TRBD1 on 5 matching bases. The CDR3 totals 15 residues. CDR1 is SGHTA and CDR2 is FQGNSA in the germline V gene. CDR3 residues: CASSLGGVRDGGVIF. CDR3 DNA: TGTGCCAGCAGCTTAGGGGGGGTTCGGGACGGTGGTGTTATCTTC.

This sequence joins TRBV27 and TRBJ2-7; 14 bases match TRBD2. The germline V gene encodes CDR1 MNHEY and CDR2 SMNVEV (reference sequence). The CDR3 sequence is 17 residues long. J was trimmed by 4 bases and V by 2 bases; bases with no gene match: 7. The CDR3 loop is CASSLRGLAGGYYEQYF. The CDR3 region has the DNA TGTGCCAGCAGTTTACGCGGACTAGCGGGAGGCTATTACGAGCAGTACTTC.

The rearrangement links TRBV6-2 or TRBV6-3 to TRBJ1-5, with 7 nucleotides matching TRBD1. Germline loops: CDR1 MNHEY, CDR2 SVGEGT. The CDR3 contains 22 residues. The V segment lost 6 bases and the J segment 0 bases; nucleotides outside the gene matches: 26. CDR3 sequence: CASSRREPRQGMGFYSNQPQHF. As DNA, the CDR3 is TGTGCCAGCAGCCGAAGAGAGCCTCGACAGGGAATGGGATTTTATAGCAATCAGCCCCAGCATTTT.

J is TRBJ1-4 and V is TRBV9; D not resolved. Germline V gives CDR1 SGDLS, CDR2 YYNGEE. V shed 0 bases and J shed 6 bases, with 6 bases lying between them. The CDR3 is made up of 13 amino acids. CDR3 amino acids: CASSVEQDEKLFF. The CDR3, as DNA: TGTGCCAGCAGCGTAGAGCAGGATGAAAAACTGTTTTTT.

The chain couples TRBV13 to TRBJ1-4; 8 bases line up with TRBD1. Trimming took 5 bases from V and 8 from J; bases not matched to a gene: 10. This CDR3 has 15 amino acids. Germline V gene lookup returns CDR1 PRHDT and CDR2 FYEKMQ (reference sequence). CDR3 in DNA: TGTGCCAGCAGCCGGACAGGGAGGGGAAAGGAAAAACTGTTTTTT. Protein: CASSRTGRGKEKLFF.

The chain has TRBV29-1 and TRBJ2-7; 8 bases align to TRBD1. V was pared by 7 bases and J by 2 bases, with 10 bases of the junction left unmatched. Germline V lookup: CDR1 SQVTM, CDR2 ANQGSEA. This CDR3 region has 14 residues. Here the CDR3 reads CSGLTGTGTYEQYF. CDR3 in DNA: TGCAGCGGATTGACCGGGACAGGTACCTACGAGCAGTACTTC.

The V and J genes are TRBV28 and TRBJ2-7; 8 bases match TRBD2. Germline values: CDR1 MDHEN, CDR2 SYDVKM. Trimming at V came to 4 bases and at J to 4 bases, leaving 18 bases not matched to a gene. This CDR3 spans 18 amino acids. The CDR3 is CASSSDPWTSHASYEQYF. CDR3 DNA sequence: TGTGCCAGCAGTTCAGACCCTTGGACTAGCCACGCATCATACGAGCAGTACTTC.

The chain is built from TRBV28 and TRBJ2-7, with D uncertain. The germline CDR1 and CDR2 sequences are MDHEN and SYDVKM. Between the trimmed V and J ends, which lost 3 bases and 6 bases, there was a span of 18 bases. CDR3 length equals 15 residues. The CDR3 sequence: CASSFLELDSSEQYF. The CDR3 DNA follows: TGTGCCAGCAGTTTTCTGGAATTGGATAGCTCCGAGCAGTACTTC.

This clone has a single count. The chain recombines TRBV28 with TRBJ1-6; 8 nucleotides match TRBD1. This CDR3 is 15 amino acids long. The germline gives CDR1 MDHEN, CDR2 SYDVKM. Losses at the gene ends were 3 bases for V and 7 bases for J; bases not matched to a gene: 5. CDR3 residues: CASSFRQGPNSPLHF. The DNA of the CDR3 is TGTGCCAGCAGTTTTCGACAGGGGCCCAATTCACCCCTCCACTTT.

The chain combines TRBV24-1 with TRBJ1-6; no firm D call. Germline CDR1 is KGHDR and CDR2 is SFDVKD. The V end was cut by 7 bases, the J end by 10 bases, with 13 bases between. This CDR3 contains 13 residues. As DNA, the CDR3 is TGTGCCACCAGGGCCAACATGGCCTCACCCCTCCACTTT. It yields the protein CATRANMASPLHF.

The CDR3: CASSRGRDDYGYTF. CDR3 DNA: TGTGCCAGCAGCCGCGGTAGAGACGACTATGGCTACACCTTC. The chain uses TRBV3-1 (or the pseudogene TRBV3-2) and TRBJ1-2; D call uncertain. Trimming shortened V by 4 bases and J by 3 bases, and 12 bases separated the two germline ends. From germline, CDR1 is LGHDT and CDR2 YNNKEL (reference sequence). This CDR3 has 14 amino acids.

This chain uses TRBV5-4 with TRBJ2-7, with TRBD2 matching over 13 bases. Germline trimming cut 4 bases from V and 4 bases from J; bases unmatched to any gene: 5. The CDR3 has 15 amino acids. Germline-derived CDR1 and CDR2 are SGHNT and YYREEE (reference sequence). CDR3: CASSPGLAGTYEQYF. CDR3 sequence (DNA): TGTGCCAGCAGCCCGGGACTAGCGGGGACATACGAGCAGTACTTC. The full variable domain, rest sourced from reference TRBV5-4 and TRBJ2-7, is ETGVTQSPTHLIKTRGQQVTLRCSSQSGHNTVSWYQQALGQGPQFIFQYYREEENGRGNFPPRFSGLQFPNYSSELNVNALELDDSALYLCASSPGLAGTYEQYFGPGTRLTVT.

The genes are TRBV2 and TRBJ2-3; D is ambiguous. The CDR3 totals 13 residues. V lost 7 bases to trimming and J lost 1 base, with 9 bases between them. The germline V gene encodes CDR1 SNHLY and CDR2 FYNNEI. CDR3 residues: CASMAPGTDTQYF. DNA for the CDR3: TGTGCCAGCATGGCCCCCGGCACAGATACGCAGTATTTT. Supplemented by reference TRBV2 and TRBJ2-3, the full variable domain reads EPEVTQTPSHQVTQMGQEVILRCVPISNHLYFYWYRQILGQKVEFLVSFYNNEISEKSEIFDDQFSVERPDGSNFTLKIRSTKLEDSAMYFCASMAPGTDTQYFGPGTRLTVL.

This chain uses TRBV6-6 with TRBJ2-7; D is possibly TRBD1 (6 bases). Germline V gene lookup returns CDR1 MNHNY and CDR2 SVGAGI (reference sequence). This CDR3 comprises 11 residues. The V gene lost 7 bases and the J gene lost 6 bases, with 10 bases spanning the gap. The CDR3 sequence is CASTDRSEQYF. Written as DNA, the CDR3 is TGTGCCAGCACTGACAGGAGCGAGCAGTACTTC.

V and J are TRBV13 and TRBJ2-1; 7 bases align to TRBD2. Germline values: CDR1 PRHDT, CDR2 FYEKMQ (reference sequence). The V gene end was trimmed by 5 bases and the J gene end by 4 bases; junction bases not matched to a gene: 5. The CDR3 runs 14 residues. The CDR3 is CASSPRDYYNEQFF. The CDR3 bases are TGTGCCAGCAGCCCCCGGGACTATTACAATGAGCAGTTCTTC. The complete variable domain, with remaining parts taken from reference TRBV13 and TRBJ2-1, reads AAGVIQSPRHLIKEKRETATLKCYPIPRHDTVYWYQQGPGQDPQFLISFYEKMQSDKGSIPDRFSAQQFSDYHSELNMSSLELGDSALYFCASSPRDYYNEQFFGPGTRLTVL.